The 13 T cell receptor beta chains below come from one sample, sequenced in a study of blood T cell repertoires in COVID-19. Assay: immunoSEQ multiplex PCR; the TCRdb copy retains only in-frame clones and omits some. The profile shows about 170,000 clones, approximately 86% of them singletons. What was sequenced was peripheral blood. Receptors were obtained from a man in his fifties or sixties who had recovered from COVID-19.

The V and J genes are TRBV2 and TRBJ1-1; TRBD1 matches at 7 bases. The CDR3 spans 16 residues. V was pared by 2 bases and J by 0 bases, with 6 bases of the junction left unmatched. Germline V gives CDR1 SNHLY, CDR2 FYNNEI. Here the CDR3 DNA reads TGTGCCAGCAGTGAATACAGGGGACTCATGAACACTGAAGCTTTCTTT. This sequence encodes CASSEYRGLMNTEAFF.

The CDR3 DNA reads as TGTGCCAGCAGTTACTCAGGGAGTCAGCCCCAGCATTTT. It codes for CASSYSGSQPQHF. The rearrangement uses TRBV6-6 and TRBJ1-5; D gene uncertain. V shed 0 bases and J shed 6 bases, with 6 bases lying between them. CDR3 length: 13 amino acids. Germline CDR1 reads MNHNY; CDR2 reads SVGAGI (reference sequence).

CDR3 bases: TGCGCCAGCAGCCCAGGGGGTCCCTCTTATAGCAATCAGCCCCAGCATTTT. Translated: CASSPGGPSYSNQPQHF. The V gene is TRBV5-1, the J gene TRBJ1-5; TRBD1 agrees at 7 bases. V gave up 4 bases and J gave up 0 bases; unmatched junction bases: 10. The CDR3 runs to 17 residues. CDR1 and CDR2 from the germline V gene are SGHRS and YFSETQ.

The chain links TRBV4-1 to TRBJ1-1, with 8 bases matching TRBD1. Germline lookup yields CDR1 MGHRA and CDR2 YSYEKL. V lost 2 bases and J lost 2; bases outside the gene matches: 13. The CDR3 sequence is 18 residues long. CDR3 DNA sequence: TGCGCCAGCAGCCAACCAGACAGGGGAGTAGGTACTAACACTGAAGCTTTCTTT. Its translation is CASSQPDRGVGTNTEAFF.

This clone was seen a handful of times. The genes are TRBV11-1 and TRBJ2-1; a possible D gene is TRBD2 (7 bases). The CDR3 length is 16 residues. With 3 bases removed from V and 5 bases from J, the gap between germline ends came to 17 bases. Germline CDR1 and CDR2: SGHAT and FQDESV (reference sequence). CDR3 in amino acids: CASSLARGGVNNEQFF. The CDR3, as DNA: TGTGCCAGCAGCTTGGCTAGGGGGGGCGTCAACAATGAGCAGTTCTTC.

The chain uses TRBV5-1 and TRBJ1-2; D ambiguous. The CDR3 has 13 amino acids. V lost 2 bases, J lost 8 bases, and 13 bases lay in between. Per germline, CDR1 SGHRS and CDR2 YFSETQ. Here the CDR3 DNA reads TGCGCCAGCAGCTTAGCTCAGTTCGGGGGCTACACCTTC. Its protein is CASSLAQFGGYTF.

The genes are TRBV18 and TRBJ1-5, with 10 bases identical to TRBD1. Germline V CDR1 and CDR2: KGHSH, LQKENI. V dropped 2 bases and J dropped 2; count of bases not matched to a gene: 3. The CDR3 length is 16 residues. CDR3 sequence: CASSPGQGVGNQPQHF. CDR3 coding DNA: TGTGCCAGCTCACCAGGACAGGGGGTTGGCAATCAGCCCCAGCATTTT.

This chain links TRBV7-9 with TRBJ1-4, with 7 bases matching TRBD1. Germline V gene sequence: CDR1 SEHNR, CDR2 FQNEAQ (reference sequence). The CDR3 is made up of 11 amino acids. After removal of 11 bases from V and 5 bases from J, the junction contained 2 bases not matched to a gene. CDR3 amino acids: CAQGGNEKLFF. The CDR3 bases are TGTGCCCAGGGGGGAAATGAAAAACTGTTTTTT.

This chain uses TRBV5-1 with TRBJ1-1, with D possibly TRBD1 on 5 matching bases. Trimming left V 3 bases short and J 3 bases short, with 15 bases between. Germline V CDR1 and CDR2: SGHRS, YFSETQ. This CDR3 is 15 amino acids long. DNA for the CDR3: TGCGCCAGCAGCTCCCGGGGGGGGACGTACACTGAAGCTTTCTTT. Its translation: CASSSRGGTYTEAFF.

This clone was recorded a few times. This sequence joins TRBV3-1 (or the pseudogene TRBV3-2) and TRBJ2-1; perhaps TRBD1 as D (6 bases). This CDR3 is built from 11 residues. The V gene's germline CDR1 is LGHDT and CDR2 YNNKEL (reference sequence). V gave up 5 bases and J gave up 10 bases, with 9 bases separating them. The CDR3 sequence: CASSNGQEQFF. The CDR3 bases are TGTGCCAGCAGCAACGGACAGGAGCAGTTCTTC.

The chain is built from TRBV9 and TRBJ1-3, with TRBD1 matching over 8 bases. After removal of 4 bases from V and 4 bases from J, the junction contained 7 bases not matched to a gene. The CDR3 has 15 residues. CDR1 SGDLS and CDR2 YYNGEE come from the germline V gene. The CDR3 nucleotides are TGTGCCAGCAGCACCCGACAGGGGTCGGGAAACACCATATATTTT. It translates to CASSTRQGSGNTIYF.

The chain joins TRBV4-2 to TRBJ2-7; weak D call: TRBD1 (6 bases). V was pared by 4 bases and J by 1 base, with 20 bases between. Looked up from germline, CDR1 is LGHNA and CDR2 is YNFKEQ. The length of the CDR3 is 17 residues. The CDR3 spells CASSLPLEGDSSYEQYF. DNA of the CDR3: TGTGCCAGCAGCCTTCCTCTAGAGGGGGATTCTTCCTACGAGCAGTACTTC.

The J gene is TRBJ2-1, the V gene TRBV6-6, with 12 bases that match TRBD1. Germline V gives CDR1 MNHNY, CDR2 SVGAGI (reference sequence). The V segment lost 6 bases and the J segment 7 bases; nucleotides outside the gene matches: 7. This CDR3 has 15 residues. The CDR3, as DNA: TGTGCCAGCAGCCCGGGACAGGGGGCGAGAAATGAGCAGTTCTTC. Its protein is CASSPGQGARNEQFF.